Below are 21 T cell receptor beta chains sequenced from a single sample in a study of cytomegalovirus exposure and HLA in healthy donors. The PCR employed 60 Vbeta primers together with 13 Jbeta primers. Sequencing used immunoSEQ multiplex PCR; TCRdb keeps in-frame clones, though not all of them. The data show fewer than 200,000 clones, around three quarters seen once. Material: PBMCs. These receptors all stem from a man in his forties in good health and CMV-seronegative.

The V call is TRBV19, the J call TRBJ1-5, with D possibly TRBD1 on 5 matching bases. The CDR3 loop spans 14 amino acids. V was cut by 3 bases and J by 8 bases, with 14 bases left in between. Germline assignment: CDR1 LNHDA and CDR2 SQIVND (reference sequence). Here the CDR3 reads CASSIAQGGKPQHF. The CDR3 DNA reads as TGTGCCAGTAGTATCGCGCAGGGTGGTAAGCCCCAGCATTTT. The full variable domain, with the rest looked up from reference TRBV19 and TRBJ1-5, is DGGITQSPKYLFRKEGQNVTLSCEQNLNHDAMYWYRQDPGQGLRLIYYSQIVNDFQKGDIAEGYSVSREKKESFPLTVTSAQKNPTAFYLCASSIAQGGKPQHFGDGTRLSIL.

The CDR3 DNA sequence: TGTGCCAGCAGCTTAGCGGGACTAGCGGAAGAGACCCAGTACTTC. This codes for CASSLAGLAEETQYF. The genes are TRBV7-6 and TRBJ2-5, with 11 bases fitting TRBD2. The CDR3 totals 15 residues. The germline CDR1 and CDR2 sequences are SGHVS and FNYEAQ. With V trimmed by 0 bases and J by 3 bases, 0 bases remained unmatched. The full variable domain, rest sourced from reference TRBV7-6 and TRBJ2-5, is GAGVSQSPRYKVTKRGQDVALRCDPISGHVSLYWYRQALGQGPEFLTYFNYEAQQDKSGLPNDRFSAERPEGSISTLTIQRTEQRDSAMYRCASSLAGLAEETQYFGPGTRLLVL.

This clone was found a few times. The rearrangement links TRBV11-2 to TRBJ1-3; the D gene is possibly TRBD1 (6 bases). The germline CDR1 and CDR2 sequences are SGHAT and FQNNGV. Trimming pared 4 bases from V and 2 bases from J, leaving 15 bases between. CDR3 length: 16 amino acids. CDR3 region: CASSSTRGDTGNTIYF. The CDR3 DNA reads TGTGCCAGCAGCTCCACCAGGGGCGATACTGGAAACACCATATATTTT.

This clone appeared a few times. V gene TRBV2 combines with J gene TRBJ2-7; 8 nucleotides match TRBD1. Looked up from germline, CDR1 is SNHLY and CDR2 is FYNNEI. V lost 3 bases to trimming and J lost 4 bases; unmatched junction nucleotides: 8. The CDR3 contains 15 residues. The CDR3 bases are TGTGCCAGCAGTGACGGGTCAGGGGGCCTATACGAGCAGTACTTC. It yields the protein CASSDGSGGLYEQYF.

The chain recombines TRBV7-9 with TRBJ2-7, with 11 bases identical to TRBD1. With 5 bases clipped from V and 3 bases from J, the junction kept 12 bases outside the gene matches. Germline lookup yields CDR1 SEHNR and CDR2 FQNEAQ (reference sequence). This CDR3 is 17 amino acids long. Written as DNA, the CDR3 is TGTGCCAGCAGCACCCGGCCCGGGACAGGGGGTAGCTACGAGCAGTACTTC. Amino acid sequence: CASSTRPGTGGSYEQYF.

V usage is TRBV29-1 and J usage is TRBJ2-7; D unclear. CDR1 SQVTM and CDR2 ANQGSEA come from the germline V gene. The CDR3 is 15 residues long. The V end was cut by 3 bases, the J end by 0 bases, with 15 bases between. CDR3 sequence (DNA): TGCAGCGTTGACTTAGCTTATGGCAGCTCCTACGAGCAGTACTTC. Its protein is CSVDLAYGSSYEQYF.

The chain joins TRBV6-5 to TRBJ1-1; the match to TRBD1 covers 9 bases. Trimming took 4 bases from V and 4 from J; bases not matched to a gene: 1. Germline assignment: CDR1 MNHEY and CDR2 SVGAGI. This CDR3 region has 13 residues. The CDR3 DNA reads TGTGCCAGCAGTTGGGACAGGGCCACTGAAGCTTTCTTT. This sequence encodes CASSWDRATEAFF.

The gene calls are TRBV7-9 and TRBJ2-2; D gene uncertain. This CDR3 contains 15 residues. Germline V gene lookup returns CDR1 SEHNR and CDR2 FQNEAQ (reference sequence). The germline V and J ends were trimmed by 1 base and 1 base, with 7 bases remaining between them. The CDR3 loop reads CASSLGERNTGELFF. As DNA, the CDR3 is TGTGCCAGCAGCTTAGGCGAGAGGAACACCGGGGAGCTGTTTTTT. Together with reference TRBV7-9 and TRBJ2-2, the CDR3 gives the full variable domain: DTGVSQNPRHKITKRGQNVTFRCDPISEHNRLYWYRQTLGQGPEFLTYFQNEAQLEKSRLLSDRFSAERPKGSFSTLEIQRTEQGDSAMYLCASSLGERNTGELFFGEGSRLTVL.

The chain recombines TRBV5-1 with TRBJ1-6, with 7 bases matching TRBD1. The CDR3 length is 16 residues. V lost 3 bases to trimming and J lost 5 bases; unmatched junction nucleotides: 8. Germline V gives CDR1 SGHRS, CDR2 YFSETQ. CDR3 region: CASSSTTGVNNSPLHF. The CDR3 DNA reads as TGCGCCAGCAGCTCGACTACAGGGGTAAATAATTCACCCCTCCACTTT.

The chain uses TRBV6-5 and TRBJ1-1; D perhaps matches TRBD1 (5 bases). Germline V gene sequence: CDR1 MNHEY, CDR2 SVGAGI. V was cut by 4 bases and J by 1 base, with 7 bases left in between. The CDR3 is 13 residues long. This CDR3 is CASSLTANTEAFF. The CDR3 DNA sequence: TGTGCCAGCAGTTTGACAGCGAACACTGAAGCTTTCTTT.

In the case of this clone: This specimen includes other DNA sequences encoding the same CDR3. The rearrangement joins TRBV6-5 to TRBJ2-7; 11 nucleotides match TRBD1. The germline gives CDR1 MNHEY, CDR2 SVGAGI. The ends lost 5 bases at V and 7 bases at J; junction bases unmatched: 7. The CDR3 extends over 14 amino acids. The CDR3 loop is CASSAGQGVGEQYF. Here the CDR3 DNA reads TGTGCCAGCAGTGCGGGACAGGGGGTGGGAGAGCAGTACTTC.

The V call is TRBV25-1, the J call TRBJ1-2; D is uncertain. The CDR3 runs 13 residues. With 7 bases removed from V and 2 bases from J, the gap between germline ends came to 11 bases. Germline-derived CDR1 and CDR2 are MGHDK and SYGVNS. CDR3 residues: CASMGTENYGYTF. In DNA, the CDR3 is TGTGCCAGCATGGGTACAGAGAACTATGGCTACACCTTC.

The CDR3 DNA follows: TGTGCCAGTAGTGTTCGACAGGGGGGCTATCAGCCCCAGCATTTT. This gives the protein CASSVRQGGYQPQHF. The V and J genes are TRBV19 and TRBJ1-5; 9 nucleotides align to TRBD1. The CDR3 contains 15 residues. Trimming took 5 bases from V and 5 from J; bases not matched to a gene: 7. Per germline, CDR1 LNHDA and CDR2 SQIVND (reference sequence).

The chain joins TRBV7-8 to TRBJ2-1, with D tentatively TRBD2 (5 bases). Trimming took 1 base from V and 4 from J, leaving 8 bases between them. The CDR3 has 14 amino acids. Germline CDR1 is SGHVS and CDR2 is FQNEAQ. CDR3 coding DNA: TGTGCCAGCAGCTTAGGGACTCTATACAATGAGCAGTTCTTC. Protein: CASSLGTLYNEQFF. The full variable domain, with the rest looked up from reference TRBV7-8 and TRBJ2-1, is GAGVSQSPRYKVAKRGQDVALRCDPISGHVSLFWYQQALGQGPEFLTYFQNEAQLDKSGLPSDRFFAERPEGSVSTLKIQRTQQEDSAVYLCASSLGTLYNEQFFGPGTRLTVL.

The chain recombines TRBV5-6 with TRBJ2-1; TRBD2 agrees at 11 bases. The V segment lost 1 base and the J segment 2 bases; nucleotides outside the gene matches: 8. CDR1 is SGHDT, CDR2 YYEEEE, per germline. The CDR3 covers 18 residues. The CDR3 nucleotides are TGTGCCAGCAGCTTGCGACTAGCGGGGCCAGTTGCCTACAATGAGCAGTTCTTC. Translation gives CASSLRLAGPVAYNEQFF.

This sequence joins TRBV2 and TRBJ2-3, with 11 bases lining up with TRBD2. CDR1 and CDR2 (germline): SNHLY, FYNNEI. V gave up 0 bases and J gave up 5 bases; unmatched junction bases: 4. The CDR3 runs 16 residues. The CDR3 spells CASSEARLAGGDTQYF. For the CDR3, the DNA is TGTGCCAGCAGTGAAGCACGTCTAGCGGGAGGAGATACGCAGTATTTT.

V gene TRBV7-9 combines with J gene TRBJ2-1; 8 bases align to TRBD2. Germline V gene sequence: CDR1 SEHNR, CDR2 FQNEAQ (reference sequence). The CDR3 runs 15 residues. J gave up 9 bases and V 5 bases, and 12 bases lay outside the gene matches. The CDR3 nucleotides read TGTGCCAGCAGCGAGGGGGGTAGCGGGAACGTTGAGCAGTTCTTC. Its protein product is CASSEGGSGNVEQFF.

The chain carries TRBV28 and TRBJ1-5, with 7 bases that match TRBD1. Germline V gene data show CDR1 as MDHEN and CDR2 as SYDVKM. Germline trimming cut 6 bases from V and 5 bases from J; bases unmatched to any gene: 13. This CDR3 spans 16 amino acids. The CDR3 is CASSPAGQVPYQPQHF. The CDR3 nucleotides are TGTGCCAGCAGCCCCGCCGGACAGGTGCCATATCAGCCCCAGCATTTT.

The chain combines TRBV7-9 with TRBJ2-1; TRBD2 agrees at 10 bases. The CDR3 is made up of 18 amino acids. In germline, CDR1 is SEHNR, CDR2 FQNEAQ (reference sequence). V lost 5 bases to trimming and J lost 5 bases; unmatched junction nucleotides: 15. The CDR3 loop is CASSRGYSSGSTDNEQFF. For the CDR3, the DNA is TGTGCCAGCAGCAGAGGGTACTCTAGCGGGAGCACGGACAATGAGCAGTTCTTC.

This clone was detected once. V is TRBV6-5 and J is TRBJ1-2; a possible D gene is TRBD1 (5 bases). Trimming took 0 bases from V and 2 from J, leaving 10 bases between them. The CDR3 consists of 15 residues. The germline CDR1 and CDR2 sequences are MNHEY and SVGAGI. The CDR3 here is CASSYSGVRNYGYTF. The CDR3 nucleotides read TGTGCCAGCAGTTACTCAGGGGTTAGAAACTATGGCTACACCTTC.

The rearrangement uses TRBV6-1 and TRBJ2-7, with 11 bases aligning to TRBD1. Trimming at V came to 10 bases and at J to 3 bases, leaving 11 bases not matched to a gene. The germline V gene has CDR1 MNHNS and CDR2 SASEGT. The CDR3 spans 15 residues. CDR3 loop: CAITSGTGGYYEQYF. CDR3 coding DNA: TGTGCCATCACCTCGGGGACAGGGGGGTACTACGAGCAGTACTTC.